What follows are 6 T cell receptor beta chains derived from one specimen sequenced in a study of early T cells in non-severe SARS-CoV-2 infection (dated by TCRdb to 2020 to 2023). Preparation of the library involved 5' RACE. Sequenced on a NextSeq 500. TCRdb trimmed public reads at Q25 via fastp, called clones via MiXCR and kept in-frame beta chains. Rows matching on CDR3 protein sequence are summarized as one entry with the most common DNA and genes. The sample profile shows 25,000 to 30,000 distinct CDR3 sequences; around 4.5% of them were found once. Around 6% of the sample comes from the top ten. Sequencing used whole blood. These receptor sequences come from an adult who was a healthcare worker with PCR-confirmed SARS-CoV-2 infection or an uninfected control (not recorded which).

This clonotype appeared a few times. The chain joins TRBV15 to TRBJ2-7, with TRBD1 matching 9 bases. Germline lookup yields CDR1 LNHNV and CDR2 YYDKDF (reference sequence). The CDR3 has 14 amino acids. After removal of 2 bases from V and 5 bases from J, the junction contained 4 bases not matched to a gene. CDR3 amino acids: CATSRRQGEDEQYF. The CDR3 DNA sequence: TGTGCCACCAGCAGAAGACAGGGGGAGGACGAGCAGTACTTC.

The gene calls are TRBV5-1 and TRBJ2-7, with D tentatively TRBD1 (6 bases). Germline values: CDR1 SGHRS, CDR2 YFSETQ. Trimming took 4 bases from V and 2 from J, leaving 16 bases between them. This CDR3 contains 15 residues. CDR3 protein: CASSPEYRAAYEQYF. The CDR3 nucleotides read TGCGCCAGCAGCCCCGAGTACAGGGCGGCCTACGAGCAGTACTTC.

This clonotype was observed many times. The chain is built from TRBV6-6 and TRBJ1-6; D is ambiguous. There are 15 residues in the CDR3. Germline-derived CDR1 and CDR2 are MNHNY and SVGAGI (reference sequence). Trimming left V 0 bases short and J 12 bases short, with 15 bases between. The CDR3 loop is CASSYSGYYSVPLHF. CDR3 in DNA: TGTGCCAGCAGTTACTCGGGTTACTATTCGGTACCCCTCCACTTT.

This clonotype was seen many times. The chain recombines TRBV29-1 with TRBJ2-5; unclear D gene. The CDR3 runs 14 residues. V lost 3 bases, J lost 2 bases, and 13 bases lay in between. Germline CDR1 SQVTM, CDR2 ANQGSEA. Written as DNA, the CDR3 is TGCAGCGTTGATGGCGGACCCCTGCAAGAGACCCAGTACTTC. Its protein product is CSVDGGPLQETQYF.

In its sample, this clonotype was seen many times. The gene calls are TRBV24-1 and TRBJ2-1; 7 positions match TRBD2. Trimming cost V 5 bases and J 4 bases; bases outside gene matches: 1. This CDR3 contains 13 residues. In germline, CDR1 is KGHDR, CDR2 SFDVKD. As DNA, the CDR3 is TGTGCCACCAGTGGGGGGGGATACAATGAGCAGTTCTTC. This codes for CATSGGGYNEQFF.

This clonotype was recorded at least ten times. The CDR3 region is CATREDRGETDTQYF. The DNA of the CDR3 is TGTGCCACCAGAGAGGACAGGGGGGAGACAGATACGCAGTATTTT. The chain recombines TRBV10-3 with TRBJ2-3; TRBD1 aligns across 10 bases. The germline V gene has CDR1 ENHRY and CDR2 SYGVKD. The CDR3 consists of 15 residues. J was trimmed by 3 bases and V by 10 bases; bases with no gene match: 10.